This T cell receptor (beta chain) was documented in a study of shared clonotypes between healthy human individuals. Libraries were prepared by immunoSEQ multiplex PCR; TCRdb keeps only in-frame clonotypes and omits some of them. The sample has about 2.4 million clones; 80% to 95% are singletons. The V gene end was trimmed by 2 bases and the J gene end by 7 bases; junction bases not matched to a gene: 4. The CDR3 contains 14 residues. Germline V gene lookup returns CDR1 MNHNY and CDR2 SVGAGI (reference sequence). The specimen sequenced was naive CD4+ T cells from PBMCs. The subset: CD45RA+ positively selected. The clonotype comes from a man aged 18 to 29 in good health. Some clones in this sample may be carry-over from other donors' samples. The chain joins TRBV6-6 to TRBJ2-1; TRBD2 agrees at 8 bases. CDR3 sequence (DNA): TGTGCCAGCAGTTACGGACTAGCACGAAATGAGCAGTTCTTC. It encodes CASSYGLARNEQFF.